The 26 T cell receptor beta chains below were found in one sample sequenced in a study of blood T cell repertoires in COVID-19. Clones were read by immunoSEQ multiplex PCR, and TCRdb kept only the in-frame ones, dropping some. The table includes some 240,000 clones, around 84% detected once. Sequenced input: peripheral blood. The source of these receptors is a woman in her thirties or forties who had recovered from COVID-19.

The chain is built from TRBV3-1 (or the pseudogene TRBV3-2) and TRBJ1-6, with 8 nucleotides matching TRBD1. The V gene end was trimmed by 4 bases and the J gene end by 8 bases; junction bases not matched to a gene: 7. Germline CDR1 reads LGHDT; CDR2 reads YNNKEL (reference sequence). The CDR3 loop spans 15 amino acids. This CDR3 is CASSLVTGADSPLHF. The CDR3, as DNA: TGTGCCAGCAGCCTTGTGACAGGGGCCGATTCACCCCTCCACTTT.

J is TRBJ2-1 and V is TRBV7-2, with D maybe TRBD2 (6 bases). Germline lookup yields CDR1 SGHTA and CDR2 FQGNSA. This CDR3 is 13 amino acids long. With 1 base removed from V and 13 bases from J, the gap between germline ends came to 14 bases. CDR3 nucleotide sequence: TGTGCCAGCAGCTTAGATGTGGCGGGGCATCAGTTCTTC. It is translated as CASSLDVAGHQFF.

As to this clone: Other DNA sequences from this sample encode an identical CDR3 as well. V usage is TRBV5-1 and J usage is TRBJ2-3, with 8 bases fitting TRBD2. This CDR3 has 16 residues. Germline values: CDR1 SGHRS, CDR2 YFSETQ. The J segment lost 3 bases and the V segment lost 2 bases, leaving 8 bases of the junction unmatched. The DNA of the CDR3 is TGCGCCAGCAGCTTCCGTTTAGCGGGGAGGACAGATACGCAGTATTTT. Translating it yields CASSFRLAGRTDTQYF.

The rearrangement links TRBV4-2 to TRBJ1-2; TRBD1 matches at 9 bases. V lost 0 bases, J lost 8 bases, and 7 bases stayed unmatched. The CDR3 runs to 15 residues. Germline CDR1 is LGHNA and CDR2 is YNFKEQ. The CDR3 sequence is CASSQEGTGSIGYTF. CDR3 DNA: TGTGCCAGCAGCCAAGAGGGGACAGGGAGTATCGGCTACACCTTC.

This rearrangement joins TRBV6-6 to TRBJ1-2, with D possibly TRBD1 on 6 matching bases. Trimming removed 4 bases from V and 7 bases from J, with 16 bases in between. Germline values: CDR1 MNHNY, CDR2 SVGAGI (reference sequence). CDR3 length: 14 amino acids. This chain's CDR3 is CASSFGNRAAGYTF. CDR3 nucleotide sequence: TGTGCCAGCAGTTTTGGAAACAGGGCGGCTGGCTACACCTTC.

This clone was counted only a few times. The chain employs TRBV6-2 or TRBV6-3 and TRBJ2-1; 7 bases are shared with TRBD2. V lost 3 bases, J lost 8 bases, and 10 bases stayed unmatched. Germline-derived CDR1 and CDR2 are MNHEY and SVGEGT. CDR3 length equals 15 residues. Here the CDR3 reads CASSYWEGGRDEQFF. Here the CDR3 DNA reads TGTGCCAGCAGTTATTGGGAGGGAGGGCGGGATGAGCAGTTCTTC.

The genes are TRBV11-3 and TRBJ2-3; D unresolved. V was cut by 1 base and J by 0 bases, with 11 bases left in between. Germline CDR1 SGHNT, CDR2 YENEEA. CDR3 length: 16 residues. The chain's CDR3 is CASSLGGDTSTDTQYF. DNA of the CDR3: TGTGCCAGCAGCTTAGGCGGTGATACTAGCACAGATACGCAGTATTTT.

This clone was seen more than once but under ten times. The chain combines TRBV11-2 with TRBJ2-1; 9 bases agree with TRBD1. Germline CDR1 reads SGHAT; CDR2 reads FQNNGV. The V gene end was trimmed by 4 bases and the J gene end by 16 bases; junction bases not matched to a gene: 8. The CDR3 length is 12 residues. CDR3 residues: CASSSTRDREFF. DNA for the CDR3: TGTGCCAGCAGCTCCACCCGGGACAGGGAATTCTTC.

The chain has TRBV6-5 and TRBJ1-2, with TRBD1 matching over 7 bases. The CDR3 extends over 13 amino acids. Germline V gene lookup returns CDR1 MNHEY and CDR2 SVGAGI. With 5 bases clipped from V and 5 bases from J, the junction kept 5 bases outside the gene matches. The CDR3, as DNA: TGTGCCAGCAGTAATCCGGGACAGTATGGCTACACCTTC. Its translation is CASSNPGQYGYTF.

Points on this clone: Other DNA sequences in this sample translate to the same CDR3. The chain uses TRBV28 and TRBJ1-2; possible D gene TRBD1, 6 bases. The CDR3 sequence is 12 residues long. Germline lookup yields CDR1 MDHEN and CDR2 SYDVKM. Trimming removed 6 bases at V and 5 bases at J, with 10 bases between. CDR3 protein: CASSLQGYGYTF. The DNA for the CDR3 is TGTGCCAGCAGCTTACAGGGTTATGGCTACACCTTC.

The gene calls are TRBV5-6 and TRBJ2-7; weak D call: TRBD2 (6 bases). In germline, CDR1 is SGHDT, CDR2 YYEEEE. V dropped 0 bases and J dropped 3 bases, with 10 bases sitting between them. The CDR3 is 14 amino acids. The CDR3 protein is CASSLGAGGYEQYF. The CDR3 nucleotides are TGTGCCAGCAGCTTGGGGGCCGGGGGCTACGAGCAGTACTTC.

The sample holds one count of this clone. The rearrangement joins TRBV29-1 to TRBJ2-3; TRBD1 matches at 7 bases. This CDR3 is 19 amino acids long. Germline CDR1 and CDR2: SQVTM and ANQGSEA. The V segment lost 3 bases and the J segment 2 bases; nucleotides outside the gene matches: 20. The CDR3 reads CSVERRELKTGKVTDTQYF. As DNA, the CDR3 is TGCAGCGTTGAGCGTCGCGAATTGAAGACAGGGAAAGTCACAGATACGCAGTATTTT.

The genes are TRBV5-8 and TRBJ1-2, with TRBD1 identical over 8 bases. In germline, CDR1 is SGHTS, CDR2 YDEGEE. This CDR3 comprises 15 residues. V lost 2 bases to trimming and J lost 7 bases; unmatched junction nucleotides: 10. CDR3 sequence reads: CASSLWARGQVGYTF. The CDR3 DNA reads TGTGCCAGCAGCTTATGGGCCAGGGGGCAGGTTGGCTACACCTTC.

This sequence joins TRBV9 and TRBJ2-7; 7 bases line up with TRBD1. The CDR3 length is 14 residues. Trimming at V came to 7 bases and at J to 1 base, leaving 8 bases not matched to a gene. CDR1 is SGDLS and CDR2 is YYNGEE in the germline V gene. Here the CDR3 reads CASAKPGQSYEQYF. Written as DNA, the CDR3 is TGTGCCAGCGCAAAACCGGGACAGTCCTACGAGCAGTACTTC.

The rearrangement uses TRBV5-1 and TRBJ1-1, with 7 bases aligning to TRBD1. The CDR3 has 13 amino acids. Germline CDR1 reads SGHRS; CDR2 reads YFSETQ. V was pared by 0 bases and J by 7 bases, with 3 bases of the junction left unmatched. For the CDR3, the DNA is TGCGCCAGCAGCTTGGTCGGGGACAGTGAAGCTTTCTTT. The encoded protein is CASSLVGDSEAFF.

This clone was detected a few times. The V and J genes are TRBV9 and TRBJ2-1, with D maybe TRBD1 (5 bases). This CDR3 has 15 amino acids. Deletions cut 3 bases from V and 2 bases from J, with 12 bases between. CDR1 is SGDLS, CDR2 YYNGEE, per germline. The CDR3 DNA follows: TGTGCCAGCAGCGATGACCGCAGGGCCTACAATGAGCAGTTCTTC. It specifies CASSDDRRAYNEQFF.

V is TRBV6-5 and J is TRBJ1-5; 7 nucleotides align to TRBD1. From germline, CDR1 is MNHEY and CDR2 SVGAGI. This CDR3 has 14 residues. The V segment lost 5 bases and the J segment 6 bases; nucleotides outside the gene matches: 7. In nucleotides, the CDR3 is TGTGCCAGCAGTAGGGGACAGCCCGGTCAGCCCCAGCATTTT. Amino acids: CASSRGQPGQPQHF.

Concerning this clone itself: Other nucleotide sequences in the sample specify the same CDR3. The chain couples TRBV7-9 to TRBJ1-5; D is uncertain. The CDR3 contains 13 residues. V was shortened by 3 bases and J by 4 bases, with 7 bases between the two germline ends. The germline gives CDR1 SEHNR, CDR2 FQNEAQ (reference sequence). The chain's CDR3 is CASSFSGNQPQHF. In DNA form, the CDR3 reads TGTGCCAGCAGCTTTTCCGGGAATCAGCCCCAGCATTTT.

The rearrangement links TRBV2 to TRBJ1-5, with D uncertain. The V and J ends lost 5 bases and 0 bases respectively, with 5 bases between them. CDR1 is SNHLY, CDR2 FYNNEI, per germline. This CDR3 has 13 amino acids. This CDR3 reads CASSQYSNQPQHF. The CDR3 nucleotides are TGTGCCAGCAGTCAGTATAGCAATCAGCCCCAGCATTTT.

This clone appeared a few times. The V gene is TRBV4-1, the J gene TRBJ2-3; D unclear. The ends were cut back, 4 bases at V and 0 bases at J, with 11 bases in the middle. Looked up from germline, CDR1 is MGHRA and CDR2 is YSYEKL. The CDR3 consists of 15 residues. Here the CDR3 reads CASSPEVTSTDTQYF. The CDR3, as DNA: TGCGCCAGCAGCCCCGAAGTGACTAGCACAGATACGCAGTATTTT.

The rearrangement joins TRBV3-1 (or the pseudogene TRBV3-2) to TRBJ2-1; 7 positions match TRBD2. Germline V CDR1 and CDR2: LGHDT, YNNKEL (reference sequence). Losses at the gene ends were 1 base for V and 4 bases for J; bases not matched to a gene: 7. CDR3 length equals 16 residues. In DNA form, the CDR3 reads TGTGCCAGCAGCCAAGCCATTGGACTAGGTTACAATGAGCAGTTCTTC. It yields the protein CASSQAIGLGYNEQFF.

This chain links TRBV19 with TRBJ2-3; the match to TRBD2 covers 13 bases. V was pared by 9 bases and J by 6 bases, with 3 bases of the junction left unmatched. The CDR3 consists of 13 residues. The germline V gene encodes CDR1 LNHDA and CDR2 SQIVND (reference sequence). The CDR3 bases are TGTGCCAGCGAGACTAGCGGGGGGGATACGCAGTATTTT. Encoded protein: CASETSGGDTQYF.

The rearrangement joins TRBV30 to TRBJ2-1; D unclear. The ends were cut back, 0 bases at V and 2 bases at J, with 20 bases in the middle. CDR1 GTSNPN and CDR2 SVGIG come from the germline V gene (reference sequence). CDR3 size: 18 residues. This CDR3 reads CAWSVVLMGRNTYNEQFF. The CDR3 bases are TGTGCCTGGAGTGTAGTATTAATGGGCAGGAATACCTACAATGAGCAGTTCTTC.

This CDR3 reads CASTPPPGEQYF. The CDR3 nucleotides read TGTGCCAGCACCCCGCCCCCAGGGGAGCAGTACTTC. The V and J genes are TRBV6-2 or TRBV6-3 and TRBJ2-7; TRBD1 is a possible D gene (5 bases). Germline V CDR1 and CDR2: MNHEY, SVGEGT. The ends were cut back, 7 bases at V and 7 bases at J, with 14 bases in the middle. There are 12 residues in the CDR3.

For this clone: Relative to the germline gene, one junction end is altered; a read error may explain this. DNA for the CDR3: TGTGCCAGCAGCCAATCTGCGGGCGGGACTGAGCCGTTCTTC. It is translated as CASSQSAGGTEPFF. The chain carries TRBV16 and TRBJ2-1, with D possibly being TRBD2 (6 bases). The CDR3 has 14 amino acids. Per germline, CDR1 KGHSY and CDR2 FQNENV. The variable domain in full, with the rest retrieved from reference TRBV16 and TRBJ2-1, is GEEVAQTPKHLVRGEGQKAKLYCAPIKGHSYVFWYQQVLKNEFKFLISFQNENVFDETGMPKERFSAKCLPNSPCSLEIQATKLEDSAVYFCASSQSAGGTEPFFGPGTRLTVL.

The V gene is TRBV4-3, the J gene TRBJ2-5, with a possible D match to TRBD1 (6 bases). Trimming took 1 base from V and 0 from J, leaving 9 bases between them. The V gene's germline CDR1 is LGHNA and CDR2 YSLEER. The CDR3 is made up of 15 amino acids. The CDR3 loop is CASSQVAGDQETQYF. Here the CDR3 DNA reads TGCGCCAGCAGCCAAGTCGCAGGGGACCAAGAGACCCAGTACTTC.